This T cell receptor (beta chain) emerged from a study of blood T cell repertoires in COVID-19. For the study at large: From T cells, B-cell-depleted T cells, or PBMCs came the material, which was cDNA or gDNA.

The data were produced by immunoSEQ multiplex PCR, yet TCRdb's version contains in-frame clones alone and is incomplete. The sample lists 90,000 or so clones, 90% seen once, with about 6.3% in the top ten. Sequencing input: peripheral blood. This receptor was taken from a man younger than 35 with COVID-19, enrolled during active disease.

CDR3 bases: TGTGCCAGCTCACTAGCGGGAGTGGCCAATGAGCAGTTCTTC. The encoded protein is CASSLAGVANEQFF. The V gene is TRBV18, the J gene TRBJ2-1; TRBD2 aligns across 9 bases. The germline V gene has CDR1 KGHSH and CDR2 LQKENI. The CDR3 length is 14 residues. V trimming: 4 bases; J trimming: 6 bases; junction bases outside the gene matches: 4.